This T cell receptor beta chain was sequenced in a study of cytomegalovirus exposure and HLA in healthy donors (dated by TCRdb to 2016 to 2017). Background on the whole study: An earlier analysis of roughly 610 of the donors reported roughly 300 Gb of sequence data and 117 million unique TCR beta sequences obtained from about 200 million T cells. An early release covering roughly 640 HLA-typed donors comprised about 290 gigabases of sequencing data and around 80 million unique TCR sequences. To predict cytomegalovirus infection status, the study combined high-throughput TCR immunosequencing, statistical association of individual TCRs with disease status, and machine learning. The number of typed donors differed by locus: about 620-640 for A, B, C, DRB1 and DQB1; 500 to 550 for DQA1; around 580 for DPA1; and about 470 for DPB1. All discovery cohort repertoires had been generated on a single sequencing platform. Genome-wide SNP genotypes for about 65% of the roughly 670 donors were used in a later genetic analysis, which treated that subset as a discovery cohort. Along with the approximately 670-subject first cohort, a separate validation cohort of over a hundred different subjects was used. On average, roughly 240,000 unique TCR beta nucleotide sequences were sequenced per donor among about 400 genotyped donors of the cohort, with roughly 18% of those sequences being non-productive. Donor age, sex, ethnicity and CMV serostatus were collected together with the repertoire data. The study aimed to test whether signatures of past pathogen exposure could be identified by cataloging public T cell receptors. The genetic ancestry cluster associated with self-reported Caucasian donors included around 76% of the 350 to 500 genotyped donors. Roughly five DR-DQ haplotypes were treated as single units for association and clustering because of strong linkage in the cohort. The study used immunosequencing to profile the T cell repertoires of more than 650 subjects and linked those repertoires to cytomegalovirus serostatus. In the later analysis, no new phenotypic data were used to find candidate immune exposures; instead, reliance was placed on TCR beta sequences and their occurrence across donors. Class I and class II HLA loci were covered by the typing at four-digit resolution. A later analysis re-examined previously published TCR beta repertoires from over 500 donors and added high-resolution HLA genotyping to investigate patterns of TCR occurrence. To decide whether each TCR beta V gene segment behaved as functional or pseudogenic, an earlier analysis of some 600 of the donors relied on high-throughput TCR beta sequencing. Results the study describes overall, beyond this receptor: A further reported finding was that TCR beta sequences accurately predicted the HLA-A and HLA-B alleles for most subjects in the first cohort. The authors suggested that the approach could potentially be extended to other disease states and immunological phenotypes. A later analysis found that most CMV-associated TCR beta chains appeared HLA-restricted, with HLA associations seemingly driven largely by CMV exposure. When HLA alleles, especially DR and DQ, strongly co-occurred, TCR associations were difficult to assign to individual alleles. In a later analysis, some 17,000 TCR beta sequences were associated with specific HLA alleles at a false discovery rate of 0.05. A total of 164 TCR beta chains were listed by the study as associated with cytomegalovirus. Because counts were too low, some 17 rarely observed V segments, including chromosome 9 orphons, were excluded from the earlier analysis of 587 of the donors. CMV serostatus was the only immune exposure information available for the cohort. A later genetic analysis reported fewer N-insertions in productive TCRs among donors in an Asian-associated ancestry cluster than the roughly 700-donor mean. Because HLA typing was missing for some donors at each locus, association tests included only the typed subset. Cytomegalovirus status was reported to be diagnosed by the classifier with high specificity and sensitivity in both the original and validation cohorts. The 87-base-pair reads could not distinguish some IMGT-functional V segments, including TRBV6-2 and TRBV6-3, so those segments were excluded. A later analysis found that TCR association rates varied across HLA loci, with DRB1 alleles showing the most associated TCRs and HLA-C alleles the fewest. Three of the identified cytomegalovirus-associated TCR beta chains were confirmed in vitro to be specific for cytomegalovirus antigens. Several of the top co-occurrence clusters appeared to be linked to parvovirus B19, influenza, CMV and Epstein-Barr virus, according to a later analysis. A group of highly shared sequence variants was considered likely to be a technical artifact of the sequencing pipeline. Roughly uniform sequencing depth across donors was assumed in presence/absence analyses, although this assumption may not hold. In an earlier analysis of approximately 590 of the donors, most TCR beta V segments appeared in productive rearrangements about 87% or about 30% of the time, broadly matching IMGT annotations. A later analysis found that HLA-associated TCR beta chains were more clonally expanded and had lower generation probabilities than equally common non-associated chains. Only TCR beta chains were sequenced in this cohort, and the absence of alpha or paired-chain data limited detectable features. Correlated functional status among segregating V segments might reflect linkage disequilibrium, but an unknown experimental factor could not be ruled out. V-gene and J-gene trimming of TCR beta chains was associated with a missense DCLRE1C variant in a later genetic analysis, and the association was replicated in an independent cohort. Most TCR sequences were seen in very few donors, while some public TCRs were found in many individuals.

The cohort was made up of under 800 healthy bone marrow donors. At the time of sampling, all cohort members were nominally healthy, though unrecorded immune exposures were likely present. The donor tested CMV seropositive, placing the donor among the roughly 300 seropositive members of the cohort. A peripheral blood sample was provided by each donor, and peripheral blood mononuclear cells were used for TCR beta sequencing. The Qiagen DNeasy Blood Extraction Kit was used to extract genomic DNA from the blood cell samples. Concerning this clone: Its antigen is unknown. No much larger clone is present one base from it, and per-base qualities are unavailable.

Library construction relied on the immunoSEQ multiplex PCR assay. The multiplex PCR relied on a mix of 60 forward primers for TCR Vbeta segments and 13 reverse primers for TCR Jbeta segments. The CDR3 region of rearranged TCR beta genes was amplified from genomic DNA by a multiplex PCR assay. The Illumina HiSeq System was used to sequence the amplified TCR beta libraries as 87-base-pair reads. The study's processing was this. A later analysis counted tens of millions of unique TCR beta chains across the 550 to 750 repertoires, and 10 million to 12 million of these chains were shared by at least two donors. Raw reads were error-corrected and collapsed into unique sequences with a nearest-neighbor algorithm that merged closely related sequences to remove PCR and sequencing errors. V, D and J gene segments were assigned by aligning CDR3 sequences to IMGT reference sequences. Each retained sequence needed at least a six-nucleotide match to both a V gene segment and a J gene segment. Rearrangements were called productive when the CDR3 lacked stop codons and stayed in frame with V and J; all others were non-productive. CDR3 was defined according to IMGT convention as the region running from the second conserved V-encoded cysteine to the conserved J-encoded phenylalanine. In an earlier analysis of roughly 580 of the donors, sequences lacking an unambiguous match to a single V gene segment were excluded. An earlier analysis of a few hundred of the donors classified V segments as functional when productive rearrangements were above 56.7% and as segregating when the standard deviation between donors was above 5%. A statistical classification framework was developed to diagnose cytomegalovirus status using the catalog of TCR beta chain sequences. In a later analysis, V and J genes were assigned by comparing TCR nucleotide sequences against IMGT/GENE-DB human TR gene sequences. A later analysis assigned CDR3 sequences and most-parsimonious VDJ recombination scenarios with the TCRdist pipeline. A later analysis defined each TCR beta chain by its CDR3 amino acid sequence plus V-gene family, and excluded reads lacking a unique V-gene family. In a later analysis, around 650 highly shared, low-generation-probability nucleotide sequences were removed to address suspected cross-contamination and a sequencing artifact. In a later analysis, a clonal expansion index was calculated for each public chain from normalized within-repertoire ranks of inferred template counts. In a later analysis, generation probabilities were computed using a VDJ recombination model fitted to out-of-frame rearrangements, and the results were checked against IGoR. Hypergeometric tests were used in a later analysis to score TCR-TCR, TCR-HLA and TCR-CMV co-occurrence, with a repertoire-size bias correction applied to the TCR pairs. In a later analysis, false discovery rates were estimated by permuting HLA or CMV assignments 20 times. A later analysis grouped co-occurring TCRs with DBSCAN, adding TCRdist sequence similarity when clustering within HLA-allele-positive subsets. Repertoires with fewer than 30,000 or more than 120,000 public chains, plus five repertoires with anomalous nucleotide sharing, were excluded from co-occurrence clustering. Drawn from immuneACCESS, this table holds only the in-frame rearrangements with V and J called that TCRdb kept. Clones are partly lost; checked studies trace under half to an unresolved V gene and leave the rest unexplained. V and J calls and clone size are copied from that table; D and trimming were computed from the DNA. In this sample the table shows 55,000 to 65,000 clones, roughly nine tenths of which occur a single time. The ten largest clones capture about 1.6% of the sample.

Counted from cysteine to phenylalanine, this CDR3 has 15 amino acids. Left in the record is the CDR3 DNA by itself, 45 bases read in frame from the first base. CDR1 is given as SQVTM and CDR2 as ANQGSEA, both from the germline V gene. After removal of 6 bases from V and 0 bases from J, the junction retains 11 bases not matched to a gene. Recombination connected TRBV29-1 to TRBJ2-7, with 7 bases aligning to TRBD1. The sequence derives from a man aged 25 to 40 in good health and CMV-seropositive. The sequenced material came from PBMCs. The CDR3 sequence is CSVQGGTVLSYEQYF. The sequenced DNA is TGCAGCGTGCAGGGTGGGACAGTTCTCTCCTACGAGCAGTACTTC.